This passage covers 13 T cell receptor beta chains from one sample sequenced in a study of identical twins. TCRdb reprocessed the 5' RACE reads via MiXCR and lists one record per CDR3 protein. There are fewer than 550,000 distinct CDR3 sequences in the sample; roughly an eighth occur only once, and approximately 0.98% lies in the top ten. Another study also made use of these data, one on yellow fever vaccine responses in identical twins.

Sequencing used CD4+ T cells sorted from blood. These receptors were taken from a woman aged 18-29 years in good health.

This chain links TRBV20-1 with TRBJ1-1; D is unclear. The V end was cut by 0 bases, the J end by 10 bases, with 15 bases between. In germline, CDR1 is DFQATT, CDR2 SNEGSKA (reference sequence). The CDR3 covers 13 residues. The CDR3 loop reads CSAREPHTGLAFF. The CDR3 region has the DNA TGCAGTGCTAGAGAGCCCCACACTGGCTTAGCTTTCTTT.

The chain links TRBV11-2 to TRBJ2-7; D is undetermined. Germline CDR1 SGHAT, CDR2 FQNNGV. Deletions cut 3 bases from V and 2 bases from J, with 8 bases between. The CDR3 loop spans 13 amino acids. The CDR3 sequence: CASSFSRPYEQYF. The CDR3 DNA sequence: TGTGCCAGCAGCTTTAGTCGGCCCTACGAGCAGTACTTC.

The CDR3, as DNA: TGCGCCAGCAGCATCCGACGGGATGGAGCTGAAGCTTTCTTT. Residues: CASSIRRDGAEAFF. This chain connects TRBV5-1 to TRBJ1-1; no clear D gene. The ends were cut back, 4 bases at V and 6 bases at J, with 16 bases in the middle. CDR1 is SGHRS and CDR2 is YFSETQ in the germline V gene. This CDR3 region has 14 residues.

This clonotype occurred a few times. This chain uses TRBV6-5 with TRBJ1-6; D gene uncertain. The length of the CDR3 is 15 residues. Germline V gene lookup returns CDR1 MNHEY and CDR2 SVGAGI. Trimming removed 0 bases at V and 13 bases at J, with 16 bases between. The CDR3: CASSYSKEGDVPLHF. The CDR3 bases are TGTGCCAGCAGTTACTCGAAGGAGGGAGATGTCCCCCTCCACTTT.

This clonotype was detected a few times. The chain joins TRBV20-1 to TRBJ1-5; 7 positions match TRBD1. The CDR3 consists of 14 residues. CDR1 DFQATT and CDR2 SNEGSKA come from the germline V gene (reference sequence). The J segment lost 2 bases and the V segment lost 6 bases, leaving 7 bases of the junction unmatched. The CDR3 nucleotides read TGCAGTGCCCACGACAGGGCACGCAATCAGCCCCAGCATTTT. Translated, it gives CSAHDRARNQPQHF.

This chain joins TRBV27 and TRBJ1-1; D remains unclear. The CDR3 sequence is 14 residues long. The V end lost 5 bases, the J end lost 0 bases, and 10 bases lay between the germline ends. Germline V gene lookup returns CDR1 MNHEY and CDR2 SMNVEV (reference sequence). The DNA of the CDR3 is TGTGCCAGCAGTGTTAGACACTTGAACACTGAAGCTTTCTTT. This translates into CASSVRHLNTEAFF.

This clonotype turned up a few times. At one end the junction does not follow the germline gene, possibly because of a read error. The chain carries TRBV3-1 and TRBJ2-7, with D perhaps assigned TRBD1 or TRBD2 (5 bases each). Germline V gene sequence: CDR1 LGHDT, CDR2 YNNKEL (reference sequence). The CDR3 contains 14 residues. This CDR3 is CASSQGTVSYEQYF. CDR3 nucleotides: TGTGCCAGTAGCCAAGGGACGGTCTCCTACGAGCAGTACTTC.

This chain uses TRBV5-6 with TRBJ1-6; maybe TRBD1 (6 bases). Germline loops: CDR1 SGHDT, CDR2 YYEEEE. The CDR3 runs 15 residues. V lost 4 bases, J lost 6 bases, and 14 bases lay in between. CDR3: CASSRGGRSNSPLHF. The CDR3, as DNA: TGTGCCAGCAGCCGCGGGGGGCGAAGTAATTCACCCCTCCACTTT.

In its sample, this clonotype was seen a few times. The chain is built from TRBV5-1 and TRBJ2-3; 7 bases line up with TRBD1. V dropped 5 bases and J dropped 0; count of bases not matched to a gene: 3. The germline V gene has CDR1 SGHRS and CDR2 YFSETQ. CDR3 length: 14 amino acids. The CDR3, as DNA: TGCGCCAGCAGGGGACAGCCTAGCACAGATACGCAGTATTTT. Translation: CASRGQPSTDTQYF.

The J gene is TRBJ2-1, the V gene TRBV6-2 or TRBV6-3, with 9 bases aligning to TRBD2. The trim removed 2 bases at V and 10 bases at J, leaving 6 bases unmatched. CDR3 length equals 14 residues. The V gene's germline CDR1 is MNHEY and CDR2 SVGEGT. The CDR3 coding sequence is TGTGCCAGCAGTTACCTCGCGGGAGGGGGCGAGCAGTTCTTC. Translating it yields CASSYLAGGGEQFF.

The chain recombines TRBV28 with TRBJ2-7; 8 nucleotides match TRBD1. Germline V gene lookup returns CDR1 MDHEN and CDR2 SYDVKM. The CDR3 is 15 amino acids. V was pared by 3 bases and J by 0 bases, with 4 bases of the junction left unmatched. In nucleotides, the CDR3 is TGTGCCAGCAGTTTCCGGGACAGGCTCTCCTACGAGCAGTACTTC. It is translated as CASSFRDRLSYEQYF.

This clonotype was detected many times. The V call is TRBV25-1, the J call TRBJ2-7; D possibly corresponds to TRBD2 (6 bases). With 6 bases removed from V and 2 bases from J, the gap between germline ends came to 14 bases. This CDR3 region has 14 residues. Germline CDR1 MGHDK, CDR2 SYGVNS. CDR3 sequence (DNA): TGTGCCAGCAGGGTGTCCGGGGGTACCTACGAGCAGTACTTC. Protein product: CASRVSGGTYEQYF.

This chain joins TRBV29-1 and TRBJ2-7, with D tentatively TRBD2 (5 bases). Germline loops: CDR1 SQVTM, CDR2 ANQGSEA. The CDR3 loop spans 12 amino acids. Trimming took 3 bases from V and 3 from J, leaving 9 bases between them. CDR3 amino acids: CSVDGESYEQYF. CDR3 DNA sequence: TGCAGCGTTGATGGGGAGAGCTACGAGCAGTACTTC.